These T cell receptor beta chains were read from a single sample in a study of T cell responses to AZD1222 COVID-19 vaccine. Produced via immunoSEQ multiplex PCR; TCRdb's table is partial and in-frame only. The data show 100,000 to 150,000 clones, 88% seen once. The source was peripheral blood, collected 28 days after the second AZD1222 dose. These receptors came from an adult who received the AZD1222 COVID-19 vaccine. CDR3s include the opening cysteine and the closing phenylalanine or tryptophan. Each record gives: V gene, D gene, J gene, CDR3 protein. D genes are given only for firm matches.

v_gene: TRBV4-2; d_gene: TRBD1; j_gene: TRBJ1-2; CDR3aa: CASSQEFLTGGFESGYTF
v_gene: TRBV3-1/TRBV3-2; d_gene: .; j_gene: TRBJ2-7; CDR3aa: CASSQDRAVGAYEQYF
v_gene: TRBV5-1; d_gene: .; j_gene: TRBJ2-7; CDR3aa: CASSWTVSGAHYEQYF
v_gene: TRBV6-2/TRBV6-3; d_gene: TRBD2; j_gene: TRBJ2-1; CDR3aa: CASSFLGTSGEQFF
v_gene: TRBV10-3; d_gene: .; j_gene: TRBJ2-3; CDR3aa: CAISVLASTDTQYF
v_gene: TRBV28; d_gene: .; j_gene: TRBJ1-6; CDR3aa: CASSLSRPVRIVGNSPLHF
v_gene: TRBV6-1; d_gene: TRBD2; j_gene: TRBJ2-1; CDR3aa: CASSVLTSGSYNEQFF
v_gene: TRBV4-2; d_gene: .; j_gene: TRBJ2-3; CDR3aa: CASSQEAPPADTQYF
v_gene: TRBV27; d_gene: TRBD2; j_gene: TRBJ2-1; CDR3aa: CASSRGRGEQFF
v_gene: TRBV2; d_gene: .; j_gene: TRBJ1-1; CDR3aa: CASRVTVNTEAFF
v_gene: TRBV12-3/TRBV12-4; d_gene: .; j_gene: TRBJ1-1; CDR3aa: CASSFPGNTEAFF
v_gene: TRBV18; d_gene: TRBD2; j_gene: TRBJ2-7; CDR3aa: CASSHSASSGRIGYEQYF
v_gene: TRBV28; d_gene: TRBD1; j_gene: TRBJ1-4; CDR3aa: CASSLWPRQGGEKLFF
v_gene: TRBV10-3; d_gene: TRBD1; j_gene: TRBJ1-5; CDR3aa: CAISGQGAHGNQPQHF
v_gene: TRBV4-3; d_gene: .; j_gene: TRBJ1-1; CDR3aa: CASSQAFGWGTEAFF
v_gene: TRBV5-4; d_gene: .; j_gene: TRBJ1-2; CDR3aa: CASSLDPAGGYGYTF
v_gene: TRBV5-1; d_gene: .; j_gene: TRBJ1-6; CDR3aa: CASSLGPNSPLHF
v_gene: TRBV7-2; d_gene: .; j_gene: TRBJ1-5; CDR3aa: CASSLDGGSGQPQHF
v_gene: TRBV5-1; d_gene: TRBD1; j_gene: TRBJ1-1; CDR3aa: CASSPWDSTEAFF
v_gene: TRBV5-6; d_gene: TRBD1; j_gene: TRBJ2-5; CDR3aa: CASSLSRTGGQETQYF
v_gene: TRBV9; d_gene: TRBD2; j_gene: TRBJ2-3; CDR3aa: CASSVGVAGTTDTQYF
v_gene: TRBV27; d_gene: .; j_gene: TRBJ1-1; CDR3aa: CASNPVGEGSTEAFF
v_gene: TRBV7-9; d_gene: .; j_gene: TRBJ1-4; CDR3aa: CASSLDALSATNEKLFF
v_gene: TRBV12-3/TRBV12-4; d_gene: .; j_gene: TRBJ1-5; CDR3aa: CASSLLGAQPQHF
v_gene: TRBV9; d_gene: .; j_gene: TRBJ1-5; CDR3aa: CASSVDTGLNQPQHF
v_gene: TRBV6-1; d_gene: .; j_gene: TRBJ2-5; CDR3aa: CASSDGHFGETQYF
v_gene: TRBV30; d_gene: .; j_gene: TRBJ2-1; CDR3aa: CAWSEGFYEQFF
v_gene: TRBV6-5; d_gene: TRBD1; j_gene: TRBJ2-3; CDR3aa: CASSLQQGKAITQYF
v_gene: TRBV5-4; d_gene: .; j_gene: TRBJ2-1; CDR3aa: CASSYLDNEQFF
v_gene: TRBV21-1; d_gene: .; j_gene: TRBJ1-5; CDR3aa: CASSKGGTGGCIGQPQHF
v_gene: TRBV3-1/TRBV3-2; d_gene: TRBD2; j_gene: TRBJ2-2; CDR3aa: CASSGTSGPTGELFF
v_gene: TRBV7-2; d_gene: TRBD2; j_gene: TRBJ2-1; CDR3aa: CASSSESGREQFF
v_gene: TRBV7-3; d_gene: .; j_gene: TRBJ2-1; CDR3aa: CASSPDYNEQFF
v_gene: TRBV27; d_gene: .; j_gene: TRBJ2-3; CDR3aa: CASSPLTIGTDTQYF
v_gene: TRBV2; d_gene: .; j_gene: TRBJ1-2; CDR3aa: CASSPEYLVYTF
v_gene: TRBV7-8; d_gene: .; j_gene: TRBJ2-1; CDR3aa: CASSLARANEQFF
v_gene: TRBV2; d_gene: .; j_gene: TRBJ1-5; CDR3aa: CASKKGSNQPQHF
v_gene: TRBV6-6; d_gene: .; j_gene: TRBJ1-2; CDR3aa: CASRGPALADGYTF